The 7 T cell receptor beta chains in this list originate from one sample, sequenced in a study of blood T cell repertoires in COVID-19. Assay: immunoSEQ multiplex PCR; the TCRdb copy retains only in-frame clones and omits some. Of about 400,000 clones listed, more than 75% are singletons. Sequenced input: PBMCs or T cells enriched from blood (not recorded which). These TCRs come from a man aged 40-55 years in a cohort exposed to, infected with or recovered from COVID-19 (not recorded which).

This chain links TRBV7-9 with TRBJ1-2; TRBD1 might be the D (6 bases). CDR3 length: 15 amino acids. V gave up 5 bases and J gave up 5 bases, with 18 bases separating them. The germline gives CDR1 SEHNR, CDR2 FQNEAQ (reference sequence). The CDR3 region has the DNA TGTGCCAGCAGCAACTTCAGGGGCGACAATTATGGCTACACCTTC. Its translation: CASSNFRGDNYGYTF.

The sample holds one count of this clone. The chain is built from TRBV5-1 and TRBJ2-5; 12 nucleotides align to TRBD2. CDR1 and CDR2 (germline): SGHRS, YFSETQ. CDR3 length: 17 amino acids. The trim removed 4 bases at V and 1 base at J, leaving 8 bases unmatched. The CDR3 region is CASSRTSGAATQETQYF. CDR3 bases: TGCGCCAGCAGCCGGACTAGCGGGGCCGCTACCCAAGAGACCCAGTACTTC.

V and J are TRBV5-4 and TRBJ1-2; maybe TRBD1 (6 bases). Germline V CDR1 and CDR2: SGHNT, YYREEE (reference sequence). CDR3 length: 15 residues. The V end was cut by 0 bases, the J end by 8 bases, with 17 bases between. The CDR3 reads CASSLGNRDRYGYTF. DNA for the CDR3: TGTGCCAGCAGCTTGGGGAACAGGGACCGGTACGGCTACACCTTC.

The CDR3 sequence: CASIEQGISNEQYF. The CDR3 bases are TGTGCCAGCATAGAACAGGGGATTTCCAACGAGCAGTACTTC. The chain is built from TRBV2 and TRBJ2-7; 7 bases map to TRBD1. Losses at the gene ends were 7 bases for V and 5 bases for J; bases not matched to a gene: 11. The CDR3 sequence is 14 residues long. Germline V CDR1 and CDR2: SNHLY, FYNNEI.

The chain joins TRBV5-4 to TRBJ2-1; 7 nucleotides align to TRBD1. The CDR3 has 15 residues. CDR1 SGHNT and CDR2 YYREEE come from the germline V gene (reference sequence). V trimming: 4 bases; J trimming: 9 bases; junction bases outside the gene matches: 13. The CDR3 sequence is CASSARTGAEFEQFF. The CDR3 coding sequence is TGTGCCAGCAGCGCGCGGACAGGTGCCGAGTTTGAGCAGTTCTTC.

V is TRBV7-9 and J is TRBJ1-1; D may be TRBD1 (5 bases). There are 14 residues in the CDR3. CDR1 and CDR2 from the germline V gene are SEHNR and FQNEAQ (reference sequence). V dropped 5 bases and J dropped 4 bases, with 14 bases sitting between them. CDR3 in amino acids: CASSLQGLGTEAFF. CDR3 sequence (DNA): TGTGCCAGCAGCCTCCAGGGTTTAGGCACTGAAGCTTTCTTT.

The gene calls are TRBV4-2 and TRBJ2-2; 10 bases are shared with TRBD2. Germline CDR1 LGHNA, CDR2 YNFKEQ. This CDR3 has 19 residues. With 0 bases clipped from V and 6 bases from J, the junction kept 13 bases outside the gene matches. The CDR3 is CASSQEAPRSGRVAGELFF. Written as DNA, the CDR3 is TGTGCCAGCAGCCAAGAAGCCCCCAGGAGCGGGAGGGTTGCCGGGGAGCTGTTTTTT.